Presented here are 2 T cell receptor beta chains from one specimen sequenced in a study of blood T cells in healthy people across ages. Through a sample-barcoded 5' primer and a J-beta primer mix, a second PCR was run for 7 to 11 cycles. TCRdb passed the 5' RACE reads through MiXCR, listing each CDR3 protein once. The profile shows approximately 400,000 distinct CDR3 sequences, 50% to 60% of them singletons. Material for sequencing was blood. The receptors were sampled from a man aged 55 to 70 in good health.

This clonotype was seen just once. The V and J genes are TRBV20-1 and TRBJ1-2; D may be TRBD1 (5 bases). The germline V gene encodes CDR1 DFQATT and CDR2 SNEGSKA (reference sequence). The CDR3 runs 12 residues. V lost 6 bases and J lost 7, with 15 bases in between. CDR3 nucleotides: TGCAGTGCCTGGGGGGGGGGAGGTGGCTACACCTTC. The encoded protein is CSAWGGGGGYTF.

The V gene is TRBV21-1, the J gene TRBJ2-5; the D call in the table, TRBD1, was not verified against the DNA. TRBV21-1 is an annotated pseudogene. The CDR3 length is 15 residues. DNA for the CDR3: TGTGCCAGCAGCCCTACGAGGACAAGACAAGAGACCCAGTACTTC. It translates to CASSPTRTRQETQYF.